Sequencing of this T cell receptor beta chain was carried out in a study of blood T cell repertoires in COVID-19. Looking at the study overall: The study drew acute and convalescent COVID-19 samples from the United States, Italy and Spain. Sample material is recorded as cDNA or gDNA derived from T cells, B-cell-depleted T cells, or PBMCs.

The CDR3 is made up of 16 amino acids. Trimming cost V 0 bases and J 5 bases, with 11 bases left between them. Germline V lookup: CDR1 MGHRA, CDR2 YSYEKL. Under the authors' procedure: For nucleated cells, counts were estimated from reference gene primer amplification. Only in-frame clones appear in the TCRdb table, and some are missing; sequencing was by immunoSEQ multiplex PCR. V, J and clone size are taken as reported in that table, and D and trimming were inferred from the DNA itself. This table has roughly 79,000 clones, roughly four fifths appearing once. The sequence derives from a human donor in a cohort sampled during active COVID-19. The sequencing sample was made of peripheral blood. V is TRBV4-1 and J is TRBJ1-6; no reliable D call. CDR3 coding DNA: TGCGCCAGCAGCCAAGAGGAACAGCTTAATAATTCACCCCTCCACTTT. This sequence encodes CASSQEEQLNNSPLHF.